This note documents a single T cell receptor beta chain sequence. The CDR3 loop spans 14 amino acids. The germline CDR1 and CDR2 sequences are SGDLS and YYNGEE. With 4 bases clipped from V and 2 bases from J, the junction kept 3 bases outside the gene matches. These data originate in a study of blood T cell repertoires in COVID-19. Study-wide context: Whether acute or convalescent, the COVID-19 samples came from the United States, Italy and Spain. T cells, B-cell-depleted T cells, or PBMCs provided the cDNA or gDNA that served as material.

This table comes from immunoSEQ multiplex PCR, and its TCRdb copy is limited to in-frame clones, with some not included. The repertoire has about 73,000 clones, roughly four fifths of them found once; the top ten carry approximately 2.5%. Enrollment of patients from Seattle took place during active infection, with longitudinal follow-up. This sequence joins TRBV9 and TRBJ2-7; 10 positions match TRBD1. This clonotype originated in an older man with COVID-19, enrolled during active disease. Input material: peripheral blood. The CDR3 region is CASSPGQGAYEQYF. DNA of the CDR3: TGTGCCAGCAGCCCAGGACAGGGGGCCTACGAGCAGTACTTC. The full variable domain, rest sourced from reference TRBV9 and TRBJ2-7, is DSGVTQTPKHLITATGQRVTLRCSPRSGDLSVYWYQQSLDQGLQFLIQYYNGEERAKGNILERFSAQQFPDLHSELNLSSLELGDSALYFCASSPGQGAYEQYFGPGTRLTVT.